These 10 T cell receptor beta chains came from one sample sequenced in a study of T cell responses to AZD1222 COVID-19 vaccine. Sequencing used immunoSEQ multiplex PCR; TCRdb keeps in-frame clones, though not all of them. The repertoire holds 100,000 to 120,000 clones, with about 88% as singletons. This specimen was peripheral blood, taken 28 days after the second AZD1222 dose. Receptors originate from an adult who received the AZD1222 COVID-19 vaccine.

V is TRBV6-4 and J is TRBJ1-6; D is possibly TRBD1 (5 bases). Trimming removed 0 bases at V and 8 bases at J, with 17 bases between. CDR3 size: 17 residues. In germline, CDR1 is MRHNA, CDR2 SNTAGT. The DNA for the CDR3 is TGTGCCAGCAGTGACTCGGACACCCGAATGACCGATTCACCCCTCCACTTT. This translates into CASSDSDTRMTDSPLHF.

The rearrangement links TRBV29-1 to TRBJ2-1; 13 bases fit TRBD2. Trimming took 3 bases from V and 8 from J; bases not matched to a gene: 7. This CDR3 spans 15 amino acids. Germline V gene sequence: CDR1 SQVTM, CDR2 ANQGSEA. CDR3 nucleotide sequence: TGCAGCGTTGACCTCGGACTAGCGGGAGTAGATGAGCAGTTCTTC. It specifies CSVDLGLAGVDEQFF.

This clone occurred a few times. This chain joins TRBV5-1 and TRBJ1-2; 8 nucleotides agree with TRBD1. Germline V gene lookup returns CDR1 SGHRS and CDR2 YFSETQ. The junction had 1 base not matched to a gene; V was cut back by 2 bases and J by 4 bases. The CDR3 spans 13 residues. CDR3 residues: CASSFGTGYGYTF. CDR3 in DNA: TGCGCCAGCAGCTTCGGGACAGGCTATGGCTACACCTTC.

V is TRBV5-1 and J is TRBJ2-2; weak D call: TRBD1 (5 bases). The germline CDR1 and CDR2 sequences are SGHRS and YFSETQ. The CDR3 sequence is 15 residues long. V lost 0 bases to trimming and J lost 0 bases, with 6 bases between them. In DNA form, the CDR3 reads TGCGCCAGCAGCTTGGGACAGCCGAACACCGGGGAGCTGTTTTTT. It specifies CASSLGQPNTGELFF.

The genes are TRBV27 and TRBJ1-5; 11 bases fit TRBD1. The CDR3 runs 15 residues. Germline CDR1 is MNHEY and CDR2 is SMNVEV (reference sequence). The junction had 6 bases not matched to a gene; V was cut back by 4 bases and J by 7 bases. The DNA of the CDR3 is TGTGCCAGCAGTTCGGACAGGGGGCTTAGCCAGCCCCAGCATTTT. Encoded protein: CASSSDRGLSQPQHF.

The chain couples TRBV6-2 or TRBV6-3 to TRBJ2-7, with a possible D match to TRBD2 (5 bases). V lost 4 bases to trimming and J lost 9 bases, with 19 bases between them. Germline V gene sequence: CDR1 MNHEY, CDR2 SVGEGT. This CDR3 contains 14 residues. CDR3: CASSSQRIPRGQYF. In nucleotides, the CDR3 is TGTGCCAGCAGTTCACAGCGGATCCCGCGAGGGCAGTACTTC.

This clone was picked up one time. The CDR3 coding sequence is TGTGCCAGCAGCCTCGGGCGACTTGGGCAAGAGACCCAGTACTTC. This translates into CASSLGRLGQETQYF. The chain joins TRBV7-2 to TRBJ2-5, with no clear D. Per germline, CDR1 SGHTA and CDR2 FQGNSA. Between the trimmed V and J ends, which lost 5 bases and 2 bases, there was a span of 15 bases. The CDR3 is made up of 15 amino acids. The full variable domain, completed using reference TRBV7-2 and TRBJ2-5, is GAGVSQSPSNKVTEKGKDVELRCDPISGHTALYWYRQSLGQGLEFLIYFQGNSAPDKSGLPSDRFSAERTGGSVSTLTIQRTQQEDSAVYLCASSLGRLGQETQYFGPGTRLLVL.

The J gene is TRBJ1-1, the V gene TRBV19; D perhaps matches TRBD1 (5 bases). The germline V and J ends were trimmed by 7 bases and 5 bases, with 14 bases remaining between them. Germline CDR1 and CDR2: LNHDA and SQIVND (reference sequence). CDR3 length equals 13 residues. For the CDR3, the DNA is TGTGCCAGTACCAAAGCAGGGATTACTGAAGCTTTCTTT. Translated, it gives CASTKAGITEAFF. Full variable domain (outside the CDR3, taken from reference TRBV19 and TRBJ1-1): DGGITQSPKYLFRKEGQNVTLSCEQNLNHDAMYWYRQDPGQGLRLIYYSQIVNDFQKGDIAEGYSVSREKKESFPLTVTSAQKNPTAFYLCASTKAGITEAFFGQGTRLTVV.

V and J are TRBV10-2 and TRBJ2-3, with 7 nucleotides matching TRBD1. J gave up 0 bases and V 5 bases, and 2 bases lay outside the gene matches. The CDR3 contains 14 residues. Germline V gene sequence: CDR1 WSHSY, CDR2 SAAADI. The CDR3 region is CASSLGQSTDTQYF. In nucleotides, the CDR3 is TGCGCCAGCAGTCTGGGACAGAGCACAGATACGCAGTATTTT.

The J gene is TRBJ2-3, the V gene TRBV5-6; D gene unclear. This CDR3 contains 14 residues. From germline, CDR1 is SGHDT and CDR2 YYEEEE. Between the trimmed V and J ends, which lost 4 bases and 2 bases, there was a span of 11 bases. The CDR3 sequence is CASSLYPNTDTQYF. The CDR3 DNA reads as TGTGCCAGCAGCCTCTACCCCAACACAGATACGCAGTATTTT.